A single TCR beta chain is shown here with its context. The antigen is not known. The CDR3 consists of 13 residues. Germline values: CDR1 SGHDT, CDR2 YYEEEE. The ends were cut back, 0 bases at V and 10 bases at J, with 13 bases in the middle. These data are taken from a study of cytomegalovirus exposure and HLA in healthy donors. On the study more broadly: Approximately 180 million T cells yielded 120 million or so unique TCR beta sequences, as an earlier analysis found. Assignment to the Caucasian-associated ancestry cluster applied to around 80% of the 300 to 500 genotyped donors.

Study-wide points: Association of 16,951 TCR beta sequences with HLA alleles was found at 0.05 false discovery rate in a later analysis.

The PCR made use of 60 Vbeta and 13 Jbeta primers. Profiling relied on immunoSEQ multiplex PCR, and the TCRdb table lists in-frame clones only, not all of them. The sample consists of 150,000 to 200,000 clones, around 78% of them appearing once. V usage is TRBV5-6 and J usage is TRBJ1-1; D gene ambiguous. Source material: PBMCs. This receptor was obtained from a woman aged 40 to 50 in good health and CMV-seronegative. The CDR3 region has the DNA TGTGCCAGCAGCTTGGCGGGGTCCAGCGGAGCTTTCTTT. Amino acids: CASSLAGSSGAFF. Supplemented by reference TRBV5-6 and TRBJ1-1, the full variable domain reads DAGVTQSPTHLIKTRGQQVTLRCSPKSGHDTVSWYQQALGQGPQFIFQYYEEEERQRGNFPDRFSGHQFPNYSSELNVNALLLGDSALYLCASSLAGSSGAFFGQGTRLTVV.